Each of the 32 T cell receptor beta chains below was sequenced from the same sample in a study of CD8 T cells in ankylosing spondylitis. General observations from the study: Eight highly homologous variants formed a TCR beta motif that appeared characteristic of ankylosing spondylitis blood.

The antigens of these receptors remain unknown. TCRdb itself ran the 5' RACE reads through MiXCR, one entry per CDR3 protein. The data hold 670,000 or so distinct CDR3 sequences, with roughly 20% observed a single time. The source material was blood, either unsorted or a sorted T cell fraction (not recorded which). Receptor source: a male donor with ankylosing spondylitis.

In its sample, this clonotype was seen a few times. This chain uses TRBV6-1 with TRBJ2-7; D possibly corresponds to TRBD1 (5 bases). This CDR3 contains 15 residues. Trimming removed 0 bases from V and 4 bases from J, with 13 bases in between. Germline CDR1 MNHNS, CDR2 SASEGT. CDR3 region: CASSEAGWGPYEQYF. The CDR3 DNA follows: TGTGCCAGCAGTGAAGCAGGGTGGGGCCCTTACGAGCAGTACTTC.

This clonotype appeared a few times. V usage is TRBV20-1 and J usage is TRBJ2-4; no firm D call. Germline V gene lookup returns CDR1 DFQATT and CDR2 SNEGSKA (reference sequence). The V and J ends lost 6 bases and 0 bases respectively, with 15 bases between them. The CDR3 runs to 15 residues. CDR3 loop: CSADAMSLAKNIQYF. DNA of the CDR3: TGCAGTGCCGACGCCATGTCCCTAGCCAAAAACATTCAGTACTTC.

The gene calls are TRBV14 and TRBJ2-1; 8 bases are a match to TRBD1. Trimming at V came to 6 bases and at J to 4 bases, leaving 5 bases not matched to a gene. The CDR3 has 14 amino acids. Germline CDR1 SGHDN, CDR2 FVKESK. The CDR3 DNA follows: TGTGCCAGCAGACAAACAGGGGGGTACAATGAGCAGTTCTTC. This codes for CASRQTGGYNEQFF.

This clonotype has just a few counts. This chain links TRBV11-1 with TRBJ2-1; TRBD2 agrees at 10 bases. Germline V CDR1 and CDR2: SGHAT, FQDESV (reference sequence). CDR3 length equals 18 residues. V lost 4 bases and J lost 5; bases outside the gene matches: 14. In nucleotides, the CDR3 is TGTGCCAGCAGCTCCCGGCCGCGAGCGGGAGGGCCGGACAATGAGCAGTTCTTC. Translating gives CASSSRPRAGGPDNEQFF.

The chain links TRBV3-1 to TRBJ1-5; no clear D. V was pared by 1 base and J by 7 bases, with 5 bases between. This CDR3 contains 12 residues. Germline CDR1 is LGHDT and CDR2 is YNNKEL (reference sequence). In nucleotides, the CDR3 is TGTGCCAGCAGCCAAGGGTTCCAGCCCCAGCATTTT. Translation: CASSQGFQPQHF. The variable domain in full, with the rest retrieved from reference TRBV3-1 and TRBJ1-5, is DTAVSQTPKYLVTQMGNDKSIKCEQNLGHDTMYWYKQDSKKFLKIMFSYNNKELIINETVPNRFSPKSPDKAHLNLHINSLELGDSAVYFCASSQGFQPQHFGDGTRLSIL.

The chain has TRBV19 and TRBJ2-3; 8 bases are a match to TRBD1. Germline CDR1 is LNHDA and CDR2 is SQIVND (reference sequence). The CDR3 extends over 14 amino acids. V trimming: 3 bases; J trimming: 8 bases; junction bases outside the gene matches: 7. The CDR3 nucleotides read TGTGCCAGTAGTATTCCGGGACAGGCTCCTACGCAGTATTTT. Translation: CASSIPGQAPTQYF.

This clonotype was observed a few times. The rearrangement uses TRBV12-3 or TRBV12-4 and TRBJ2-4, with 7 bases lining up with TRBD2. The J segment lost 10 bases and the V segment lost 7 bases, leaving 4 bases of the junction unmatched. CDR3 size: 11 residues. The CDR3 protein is CASTPGGIQYF. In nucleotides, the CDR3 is TGTGCCAGCACCCCCGGGGGGATTCAGTACTTC.

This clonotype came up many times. The CDR3 region has the DNA TGCAGCGGGGGGACAGTCAAAAACATTCAGTACTTC. This gives the protein CSGGTVKNIQYF. This chain links TRBV29-1 with TRBJ2-4; 7 nucleotides line up with TRBD1. The CDR3 contains 12 residues. Germline V CDR1 and CDR2: SQVTM, ANQGSEA. The V gene end was trimmed by 7 bases and the J gene end by 3 bases; junction bases not matched to a gene: 3.

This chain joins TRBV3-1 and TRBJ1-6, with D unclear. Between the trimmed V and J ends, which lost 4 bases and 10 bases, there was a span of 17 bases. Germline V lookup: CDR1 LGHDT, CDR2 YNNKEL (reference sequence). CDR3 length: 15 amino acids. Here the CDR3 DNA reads TGTGCCAGCAGCCGGGGATCGGGGTTGGAATCACCCCTCCACTTT. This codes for CASSRGSGLESPLHF. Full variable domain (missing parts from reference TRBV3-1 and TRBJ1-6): DTAVSQTPKYLVTQMGNDKSIKCEQNLGHDTMYWYKQDSKKFLKIMFSYNNKELIINETVPNRFSPKSPDKAHLNLHINSLELGDSAVYFCASSRGSGLESPLHFGNGTRLTVT.

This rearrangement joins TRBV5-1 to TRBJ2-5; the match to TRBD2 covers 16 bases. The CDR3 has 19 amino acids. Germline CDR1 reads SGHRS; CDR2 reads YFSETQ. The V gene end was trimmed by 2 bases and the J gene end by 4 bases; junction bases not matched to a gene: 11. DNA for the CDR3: TGCGCCAGCAGCTTACCACCGCCGGGACTAGCGGGAGGGCGAGAGACCCAGTACTTC. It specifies CASSLPPPGLAGGRETQYF.

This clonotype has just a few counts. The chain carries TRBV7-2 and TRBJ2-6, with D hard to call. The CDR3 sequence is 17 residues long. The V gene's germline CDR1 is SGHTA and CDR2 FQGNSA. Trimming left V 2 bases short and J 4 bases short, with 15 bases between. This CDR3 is CASSLRQGRSGANVLTF. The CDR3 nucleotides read TGTGCCAGCAGCTTACGTCAAGGCAGATCCGGGGCCAACGTCCTGACTTTC.

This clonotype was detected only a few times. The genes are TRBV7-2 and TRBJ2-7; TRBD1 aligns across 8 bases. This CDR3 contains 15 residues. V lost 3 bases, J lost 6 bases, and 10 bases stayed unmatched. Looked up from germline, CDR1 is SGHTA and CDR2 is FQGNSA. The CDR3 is CASSFLGQGRVEQYF. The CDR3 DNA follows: TGTGCCAGCAGCTTTTTAGGACAGGGTCGGGTCGAGCAGTACTTC.

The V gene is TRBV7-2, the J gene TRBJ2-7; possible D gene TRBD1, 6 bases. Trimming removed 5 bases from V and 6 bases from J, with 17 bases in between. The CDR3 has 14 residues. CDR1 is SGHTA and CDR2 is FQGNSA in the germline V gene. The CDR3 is CASSRDTSSGEQYF. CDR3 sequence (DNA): TGTGCCAGCAGCCGGGACACCAGTTCTGGCGAGCAGTACTTC.

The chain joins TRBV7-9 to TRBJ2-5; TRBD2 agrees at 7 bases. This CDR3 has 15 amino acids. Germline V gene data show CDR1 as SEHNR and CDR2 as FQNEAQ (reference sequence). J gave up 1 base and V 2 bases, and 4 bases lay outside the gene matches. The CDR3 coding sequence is TGTGCCAGCAGCTTAATGGCGGGAGTCCAAGAGACCCAGTACTTC. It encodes CASSLMAGVQETQYF.

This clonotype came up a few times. The CDR3 is CASSYSLEQFF. The CDR3 DNA is TGTGCCAGCAGTTACTCTCTTGAGCAGTTCTTC. This chain connects TRBV6-2 or TRBV6-3 to TRBJ2-1; D gene ambiguous. This CDR3 comprises 11 residues. Trimming left V 0 bases short and J 9 bases short, with 3 bases between. Germline V lookup: CDR1 MNHEY, CDR2 SVGEGT.

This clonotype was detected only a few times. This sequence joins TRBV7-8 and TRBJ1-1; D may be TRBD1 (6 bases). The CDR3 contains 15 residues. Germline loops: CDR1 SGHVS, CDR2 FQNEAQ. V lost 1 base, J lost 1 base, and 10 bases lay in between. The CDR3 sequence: CASSLEGGWNTEAFF. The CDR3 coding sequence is TGTGCCAGCAGCTTAGAGGGGGGCTGGAACACTGAAGCTTTCTTT.

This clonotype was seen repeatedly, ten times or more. The CDR3 protein is CASRGNSNQPQHF. CDR3 DNA sequence: TGTGCCAGCAGGGGGAATAGCAATCAGCCCCAGCATTTT. This chain links TRBV12-3 or TRBV12-4 with TRBJ1-5; D gene ambiguous. The CDR3 is 13 residues long. V dropped 6 bases and J dropped 0 bases, with 6 bases sitting between them.

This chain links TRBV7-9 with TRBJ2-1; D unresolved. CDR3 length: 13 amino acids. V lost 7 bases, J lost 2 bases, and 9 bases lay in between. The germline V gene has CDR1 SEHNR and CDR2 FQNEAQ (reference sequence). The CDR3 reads CASTRYTYNEQFF. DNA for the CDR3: TGTGCCAGCACCCGATACACCTACAATGAGCAGTTCTTC.

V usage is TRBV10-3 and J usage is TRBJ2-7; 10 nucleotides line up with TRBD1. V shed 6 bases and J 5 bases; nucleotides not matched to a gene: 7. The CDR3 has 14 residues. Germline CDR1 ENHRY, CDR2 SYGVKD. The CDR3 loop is CAIRTGTGDHEQYF. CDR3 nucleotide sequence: TGTGCCATCAGGACCGGGACAGGGGACCACGAGCAGTACTTC.

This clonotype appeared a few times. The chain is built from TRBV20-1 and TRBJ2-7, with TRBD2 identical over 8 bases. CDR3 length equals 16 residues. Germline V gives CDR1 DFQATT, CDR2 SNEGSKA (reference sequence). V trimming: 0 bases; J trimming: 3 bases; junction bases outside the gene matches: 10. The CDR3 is CSARDQSGSNVYEQYF. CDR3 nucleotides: TGCAGTGCTAGAGACCAAAGCGGGAGCAATGTCTACGAGCAGTACTTC.

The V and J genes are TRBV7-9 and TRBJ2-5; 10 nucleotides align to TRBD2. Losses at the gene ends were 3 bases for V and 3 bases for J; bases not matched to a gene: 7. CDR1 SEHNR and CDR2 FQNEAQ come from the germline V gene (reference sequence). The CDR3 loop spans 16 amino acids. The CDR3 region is CASSFSGRRREETQYF. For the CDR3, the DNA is TGTGCCAGCAGCTTTAGCGGGAGGCGTCGGGAAGAGACCCAGTACTTC. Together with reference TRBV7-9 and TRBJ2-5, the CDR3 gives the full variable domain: DTGVSQNPRHKITKRGQNVTFRCDPISEHNRLYWYRQTLGQGPEFLTYFQNEAQLEKSRLLSDRFSAERPKGSFSTLEIQRTEQGDSAMYLCASSFSGRRREETQYFGPGTRLLVL.

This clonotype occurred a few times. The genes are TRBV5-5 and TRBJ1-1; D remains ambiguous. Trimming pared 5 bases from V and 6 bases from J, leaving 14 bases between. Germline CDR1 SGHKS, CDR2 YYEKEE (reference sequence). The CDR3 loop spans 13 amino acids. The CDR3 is CASSRPLGSEAFF. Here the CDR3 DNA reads TGTGCCAGCAGTCGCCCTTTGGGGTCTGAAGCTTTCTTT.

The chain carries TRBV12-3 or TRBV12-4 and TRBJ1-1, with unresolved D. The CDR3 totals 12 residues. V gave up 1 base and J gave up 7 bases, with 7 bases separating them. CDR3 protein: CASSLGRHEAFF. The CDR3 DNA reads TGTGCCAGCAGTTTAGGGCGACATGAAGCTTTCTTT.

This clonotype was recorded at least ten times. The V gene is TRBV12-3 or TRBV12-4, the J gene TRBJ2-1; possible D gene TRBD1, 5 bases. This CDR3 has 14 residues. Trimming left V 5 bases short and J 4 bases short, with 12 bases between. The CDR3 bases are TGTGCCAGCAGTCCCCTGACAGATTACAATGAGCAGTTCTTC. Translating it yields CASSPLTDYNEQFF.

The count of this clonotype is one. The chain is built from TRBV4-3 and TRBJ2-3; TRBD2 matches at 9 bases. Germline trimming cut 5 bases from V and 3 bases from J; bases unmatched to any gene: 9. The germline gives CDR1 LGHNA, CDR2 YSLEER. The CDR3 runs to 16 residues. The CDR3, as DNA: TGCGCCAGCAGCGTAGGAGCGGGGGGTTTTACAGATACGCAGTATTTT. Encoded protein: CASSVGAGGFTDTQYF.

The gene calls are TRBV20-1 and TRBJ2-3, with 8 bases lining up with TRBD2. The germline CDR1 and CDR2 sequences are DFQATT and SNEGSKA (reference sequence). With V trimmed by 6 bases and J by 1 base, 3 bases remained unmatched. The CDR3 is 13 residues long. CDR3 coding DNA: TGCAGTGCCCGGCGGGGGGGCACAGATACGCAGTATTTT. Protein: CSARRGGTDTQYF.

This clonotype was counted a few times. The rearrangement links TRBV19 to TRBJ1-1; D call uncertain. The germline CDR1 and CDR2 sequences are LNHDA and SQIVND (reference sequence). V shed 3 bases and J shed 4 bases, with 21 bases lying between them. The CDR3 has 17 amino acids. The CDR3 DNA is TGTGCCAGTAGTATCCCGTTAGGACGGGAGCGATTCACTGAAGCTTTCTTT. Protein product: CASSIPLGRERFTEAFF. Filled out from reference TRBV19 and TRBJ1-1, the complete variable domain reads DGGITQSPKYLFRKEGQNVTLSCEQNLNHDAMYWYRQDPGQGLRLIYYSQIVNDFQKGDIAEGYSVSREKKESFPLTVTSAQKNPTAFYLCASSIPLGRERFTEAFFGQGTRLTVV.

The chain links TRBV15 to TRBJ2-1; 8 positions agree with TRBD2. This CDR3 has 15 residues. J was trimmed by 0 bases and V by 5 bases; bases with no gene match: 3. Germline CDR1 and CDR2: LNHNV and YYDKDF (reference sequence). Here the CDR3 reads CATSSRGGSYNEQFF. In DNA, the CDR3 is TGTGCCACCAGCTCCCGGGGGGGCTCCTACAATGAGCAGTTCTTC.

The CDR3 DNA follows: TGTGCCAGCGGGCCAACCGCAACTAATGAAAAACTGTTTTTT. Its protein is CASGPTATNEKLFF. This chain connects TRBV6-1 to TRBJ1-4; D is ambiguous. The ends were cut back, 8 bases at V and 0 bases at J, with 10 bases in the middle. CDR1 MNHNS and CDR2 SASEGT come from the germline V gene. This CDR3 is built from 14 residues.

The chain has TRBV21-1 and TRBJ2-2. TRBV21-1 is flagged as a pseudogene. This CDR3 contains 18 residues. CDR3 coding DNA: TGTGCCAGCAGCAAAGTCGTACGGGTTTTGAGGAACACCGGGGAGCTGTTTTTT. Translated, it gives CASSKVVRVLRNTGELFF.

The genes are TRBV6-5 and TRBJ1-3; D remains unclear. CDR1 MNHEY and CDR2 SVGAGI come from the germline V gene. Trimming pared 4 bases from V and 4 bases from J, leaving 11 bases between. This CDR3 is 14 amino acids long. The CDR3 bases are TGTGCCAGCAGTTCCCCCTACGGCGGAAACACCATATATTTT. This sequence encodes CASSSPYGGNTIYF.

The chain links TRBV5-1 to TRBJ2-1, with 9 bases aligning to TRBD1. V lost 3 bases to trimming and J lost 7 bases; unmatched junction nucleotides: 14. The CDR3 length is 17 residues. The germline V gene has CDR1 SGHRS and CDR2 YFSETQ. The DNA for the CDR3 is TGCGCCAGCAGCTCGGGGAACCGGGACAGGGCCGATAATGAGCAGTTCTTC. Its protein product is CASSSGNRDRADNEQFF.